What follows describes a single TCR beta chain. The antigen remains unidentified. The protocol was immunoSEQ multiplex PCR, while the TCRdb copy is restricted to in-frame clones and leaves out a portion. The profile shows 350,000 to 500,000 clones, 85% to 90% of them singletons. The data are from a study of Ad26.COV2.S vaccination and SARS-CoV-2 variants. At the level of the study: Each vaccinee took Ad26.COV2.S intramuscularly, once or twice 56 days apart.

Treatment here: about 20 received Ad26.COV2.S at low or high dose, single or two shots; about 5 received placebo; per-sample allocation not given. Material that was analyzed had been drawn on day 63 after the first vaccine or placebo injection. Built on an Ad26 vector, the vaccine expressed Wuhan-strain SARS-CoV-2 spike. The germline CDR1 and CDR2 sequences are LGHNA and YNFKEQ. The CDR3 is 16 amino acids. V dropped 1 base and J dropped 0 bases, with 7 bases sitting between them. The study, taken as a whole, reports: Vaccinees reportedly had broad spike-specific CD8+ and CD4+ T cell responses. Estimates derived from TCR breadth and depth analyses may have underestimated total T cell responses.

This specimen consisted of peripheral blood, obtained in a trial of Ad26.COV2.S vaccine versus placebo. V usage is TRBV4-2 and J usage is TRBJ2-6; D is ambiguous. The TCR originated in a person between 18 and 59 years old who received the Ad26.COV2.S COVID-19 vaccine or a placebo. The CDR3 region is CASSQGHLSGANVLTF. The CDR3 DNA follows: TGTGCCAGCAGCCAAGGACACCTCTCTGGGGCCAACGTCCTGACTTTC.